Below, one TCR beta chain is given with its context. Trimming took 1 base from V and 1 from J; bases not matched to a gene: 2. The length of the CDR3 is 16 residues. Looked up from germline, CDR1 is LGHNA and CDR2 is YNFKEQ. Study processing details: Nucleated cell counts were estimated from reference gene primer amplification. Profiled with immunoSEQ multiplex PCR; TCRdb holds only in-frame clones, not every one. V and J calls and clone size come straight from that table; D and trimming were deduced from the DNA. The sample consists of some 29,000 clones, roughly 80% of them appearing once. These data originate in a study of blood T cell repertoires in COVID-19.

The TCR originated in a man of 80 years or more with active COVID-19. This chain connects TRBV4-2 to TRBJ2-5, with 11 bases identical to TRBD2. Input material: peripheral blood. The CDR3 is CASSQGLAGGQETQYF. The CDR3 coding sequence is TGTGCCAGCAGCCAAGGGCTAGCGGGGGGCCAAGAGACCCAGTACTTC.